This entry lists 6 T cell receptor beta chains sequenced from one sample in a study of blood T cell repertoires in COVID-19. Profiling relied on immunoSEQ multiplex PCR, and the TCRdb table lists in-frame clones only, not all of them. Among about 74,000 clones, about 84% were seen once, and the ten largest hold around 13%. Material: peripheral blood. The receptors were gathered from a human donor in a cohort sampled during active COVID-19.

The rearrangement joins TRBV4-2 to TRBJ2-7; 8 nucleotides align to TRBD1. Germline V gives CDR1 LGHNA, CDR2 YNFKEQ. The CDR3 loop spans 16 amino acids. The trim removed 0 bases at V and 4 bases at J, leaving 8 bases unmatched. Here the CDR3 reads CASSQDLGQVFYEQYF. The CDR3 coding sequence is TGTGCCAGCAGCCAAGATTTGGGACAGGTCTTTTACGAGCAGTACTTC.

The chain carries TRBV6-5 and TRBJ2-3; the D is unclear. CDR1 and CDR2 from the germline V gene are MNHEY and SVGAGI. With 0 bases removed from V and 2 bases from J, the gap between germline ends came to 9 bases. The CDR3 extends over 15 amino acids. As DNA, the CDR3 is TGTGCCAGCAGTTACTCACCAGTAAACACAGATACGCAGTATTTT. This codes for CASSYSPVNTDTQYF.

The CDR3 DNA reads as TGTGCCAGCAGTTTCCGGGGGAACTATGGCTACACCTTC. Residues: CASSFRGNYGYTF. The genes are TRBV28 and TRBJ1-2, with a possible D match to TRBD1 (5 bases). V was pared by 3 bases and J by 2 bases, with 7 bases between. The CDR3 contains 13 residues. Germline V gene lookup returns CDR1 MDHEN and CDR2 SYDVKM.

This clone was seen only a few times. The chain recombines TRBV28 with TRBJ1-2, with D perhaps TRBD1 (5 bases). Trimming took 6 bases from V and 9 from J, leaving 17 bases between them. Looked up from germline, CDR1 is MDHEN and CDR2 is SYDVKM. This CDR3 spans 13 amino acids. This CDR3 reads CASRGPGGSRYTF. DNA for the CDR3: TGTGCCAGCAGAGGCCCGGGGGGGTCCCGCTACACCTTC.

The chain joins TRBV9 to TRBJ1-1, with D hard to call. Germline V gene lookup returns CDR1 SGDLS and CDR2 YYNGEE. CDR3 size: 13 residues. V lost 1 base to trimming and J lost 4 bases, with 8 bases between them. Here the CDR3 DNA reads TGTGCCAGCAGCGTACAGAGCGGCACTGAAGCTTTCTTT. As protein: CASSVQSGTEAFF.

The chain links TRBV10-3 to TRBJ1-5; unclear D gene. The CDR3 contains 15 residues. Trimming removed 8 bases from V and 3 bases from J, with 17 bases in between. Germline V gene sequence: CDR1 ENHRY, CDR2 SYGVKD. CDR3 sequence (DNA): TGTGCCATCCGGGAGACCCTCGATGTCAATCAGCCCCAGCATTTT. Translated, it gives CAIRETLDVNQPQHF.